This TCR beta chain was sequenced during a study of blood T cell repertoires in COVID-19. Here immunoSEQ multiplex PCR was the method, and the copy in TCRdb shows in-frame clones only, minus some. This sample has about 110,000 clones, with roughly 86% found just once. This receptor was identified in a man aged 40-55 years with acute or convalescent COVID-19. Source material: peripheral blood.

CDR3 sequence reads: CASRGALSYTF. The CDR3 nucleotides read TGTGCCAGTAGAGGAGCTCTTAGCTACACCTTC. This chain links TRBV19 with TRBJ1-2, with no clear D. The CDR3 totals 11 residues. Trimming cost V 6 bases and J 9 bases, with 11 bases left between them. From germline, CDR1 is LNHDA and CDR2 SQIVND (reference sequence).